These 14 T cell receptor beta chains came from one sample sequenced in a study of CD8 T cells in ankylosing spondylitis. A single record per CDR3 protein comes from TCRdb applying MiXCR to the 5' RACE reads. The sample has a few hundred thousand distinct CDR3 sequences, 11% seen once; the top ten hold roughly 9.1%. The sample taken for sequencing was blood, either unsorted or a sorted T cell fraction (not recorded which). The receptors were sampled from a female donor with ankylosing spondylitis or in good health (not recorded which).

This clonotype was counted between two and nine times. This chain uses TRBV11-2 with TRBJ2-1; D remains ambiguous. The V gene's germline CDR1 is SGHAT and CDR2 FQNNGV. CDR3 length: 15 amino acids. Trimming took off 0 bases at V and 4 bases at J, with 10 bases between the two ends. DNA for the CDR3: TGTGCCAGCAGCTTAGAGTTCCAGGATTACAATGAGCAGTTCTTC. This translates into CASSLEFQDYNEQFF.

The chain is built from TRBV5-6 and TRBJ2-1; tentatively, D is TRBD2 (6 bases). The CDR3 has 13 residues. Trimming pared 4 bases from V and 4 bases from J, leaving 9 bases between. CDR1 and CDR2 from the germline V gene are SGHDT and YYEEEE. The CDR3 spells CASSVGLYNEQFF. The CDR3 coding sequence is TGTGCCAGCAGCGTGGGACTGTACAATGAGCAGTTCTTC.

This clonotype has just a few counts. The chain carries TRBV5-1 and TRBJ1-2, with D possibly matching TRBD1 (5 bases). The germline V gene encodes CDR1 SGHRS and CDR2 YFSETQ. The CDR3 has 14 amino acids. Trimming took 4 bases from V and 5 from J, leaving 15 bases between them. Here the CDR3 reads CASSPNGGSYGYTF. The CDR3 coding sequence is TGCGCCAGCAGCCCCAACGGGGGATCTTATGGCTACACCTTC.

This clonotype has ten or more counts. The rearrangement joins TRBV20-1 to TRBJ2-7; D unresolved. In germline, CDR1 is DFQATT, CDR2 SNEGSKA (reference sequence). The CDR3 consists of 12 residues. V lost 6 bases and J lost 6, with 15 bases in between. CDR3 amino acids: CSAKVGAGEQYF. As DNA, the CDR3 is TGCAGTGCGAAGGTAGGAGCAGGCGAGCAGTACTTC.

This clonotype was detected many times. The chain links TRBV5-1 to TRBJ2-5; D is undetermined. Germline CDR1 SGHRS, CDR2 YFSETQ. The CDR3 is 15 residues long. With 3 bases removed from V and 4 bases from J, the gap between germline ends came to 16 bases. The DNA for the CDR3 is TGCGCCAGCAGCTGGATGGATTTTTTTTTAGAGACCCAGTACTTC. This sequence encodes CASSWMDFFLETQYF.

This chain links TRBV12-3 or TRBV12-4 with TRBJ2-2, with unresolved D. Between the trimmed V and J ends, which lost 6 bases and 6 bases, there was a span of 14 bases. This CDR3 spans 14 amino acids. CDR3 sequence: CASRVGEYPGELFF. For the CDR3, the DNA is TGTGCCAGCAGAGTTGGCGAGTACCCCGGGGAGCTGTTTTTT.

As for this clonotype: A much larger clone lies one base from this, so it may be a read error. The rearrangement links TRBV5-1 to TRBJ2-7; D is possibly TRBD2 (6 bases). The germline V gene encodes CDR1 SGHRS and CDR2 YFSETQ. This CDR3 contains 15 residues. The CDR3 reads CASSPHGSGSCEQYF. CDR3 nucleotide sequence: TGCGCCAGCAGCCCCCATGGTAGCGGCTCCTGCGAGCAGTACTTC.

This chain links TRBV25-1 with TRBJ1-4, with D possibly being TRBD1 (5 bases). The germline gives CDR1 MGHDK, CDR2 SYGVNS. The CDR3 length is 17 residues. The V end lost 3 bases, the J end lost 5 bases, and 19 bases lay between the germline ends. CDR3 in DNA: TGTGCCAGCAGTGAGGAGGGGTCAGTTAGGGCGAATGAAAAACTGTTTTTT. Residues: CASSEEGSVRANEKLFF.

The sample holds many counts of this clonotype. V and J are TRBV5-1 and TRBJ2-1, with D possibly being TRBD2 (6 bases). Germline CDR1 is SGHRS and CDR2 is YFSETQ. V lost 4 bases and J 0 bases, leaving 14 bases between the germline ends. CDR3 size: 16 residues. The CDR3 sequence: CASSAGLPSSYNEQFF. CDR3 bases: TGCGCCAGCAGCGCGGGACTCCCTAGCTCCTACAATGAGCAGTTCTTC. Full variable domain (rest looked up from reference TRBV5-1 and TRBJ2-1): KAGVTQTPRYLIKTRGQQVTLSCSPISGHRSVSWYQQTPGQGLQFLFEYFSETQRNKGNFPGRFSGRQFSNSRSEMNVSTLELGDSALYLCASSAGLPSSYNEQFFGPGTRLTVL.

The chain recombines TRBV12-3 or TRBV12-4 with TRBJ2-2; 7 bases agree with TRBD2. The length of the CDR3 is 15 residues. Trimming cost V 7 bases and J 6 bases; bases outside gene matches: 11. CDR3 loop: CASTGMAGVAGELFF. DNA of the CDR3: TGTGCCAGCACCGGGATGGCGGGAGTGGCCGGGGAGCTGTTTTTT.

This clonotype was detected ten times or more. The chain is built from TRBV12-3 or TRBV12-4 and TRBJ2-3, with a weak D call TRBD1 (6 bases). The CDR3 spans 14 residues. With 5 bases removed from V and 9 bases from J, the gap between germline ends came to 18 bases. The CDR3 loop reads CASSLHRQATTQYF. CDR3 sequence (DNA): TGTGCCAGCAGTCTGCACCGACAGGCCACCACGCAGTATTTT.

The table lists this clonotype with a few counts. This chain links TRBV21-1 with TRBJ1-1. TRBV21-1 is assigned pseudogene status. The CDR3 has 9 residues. The CDR3 DNA sequence: TGTGCCAGCAGCAAATTGCGTCCATTT. This gives the protein CASSKLRPF.

The rearrangement joins TRBV27 to TRBJ2-7, with D unclear. CDR1 MNHEY and CDR2 SMNVEV come from the germline V gene (reference sequence). The CDR3 covers 16 residues. Trimming shortened V by 10 bases and J by 2 bases, and 24 bases separated the two germline ends. The CDR3, as DNA: TGTGCCACCGTCAATTTGTTTTCCGGTGTGGCCTACGAGCAGTACTTC. Protein sequence: CATVNLFSGVAYEQYF.

This clonotype was seen repeatedly, ten times or more. The chain has TRBV12-3 or TRBV12-4 and TRBJ2-1; 12 nucleotides line up with TRBD2. The CDR3 is made up of 16 amino acids. J was trimmed by 4 bases and V by 5 bases; bases with no gene match: 6. CDR3 sequence reads: CASSTGLAGPYNEQFF. CDR3 DNA sequence: TGTGCCAGCAGTACCGGACTAGCGGGGCCATACAATGAGCAGTTCTTC.